This entry lists 27 T cell receptor beta chains sequenced from one sample in a study of blood T cell repertoires in COVID-19. Repertoires were generated with immunoSEQ multiplex PCR, while TCRdb's copy carries only in-frame clones and drops some. The sample lists about 300,000 clones, 89% seen once, with about 1.7% in the top ten. Sample: PBMCs or T cells enriched from blood (not recorded which). All receptors come from a middle-aged woman who had recovered from COVID-19.

The chain recombines TRBV3-1 (or the pseudogene TRBV3-2) with TRBJ2-5, with D unresolved. There are 15 residues in the CDR3. V was trimmed by 0 bases and J by 1 base, leaving 9 bases between them. CDR1 LGHDT and CDR2 YNNKEL come from the germline V gene (reference sequence). The CDR3 sequence is CASSQDLWLQETQYF. For the CDR3, the DNA is TGTGCCAGCAGCCAAGATCTTTGGCTCCAAGAGACCCAGTACTTC.

The chain recombines TRBV18 with TRBJ2-1, with D unresolved. The CDR3 is made up of 14 amino acids. CDR1 KGHSH and CDR2 LQKENI come from the germline V gene. Trimming cost V 2 bases and J 4 bases, with 9 bases left between them. CDR3 coding DNA: TGTGCCAGCTCACCATCCCCTCGTTACAATGAGCAGTTCTTC. This translates into CASSPSPRYNEQFF. Complete variable domain (other parts from reference TRBV18 and TRBJ2-1): NAGVMQNPRHLVRRRGQEARLRCSPMKGHSHVYWYRQLPEEGLKFMVYLQKENIIDESGMPKERFSAEFPKEGPSILRIQQVVRGDSAAYFCASSPSPRYNEQFFGPGTRLTVL.

This clone has more than one count but fewer than ten. This chain links TRBV5-5 with TRBJ1-5, with D perhaps matching TRBD1 (6 bases). The CDR3 runs 16 residues. The ends were cut back, 0 bases at V and 3 bases at J, with 13 bases in the middle. Germline-derived CDR1 and CDR2 are SGHKS and YYEKEE (reference sequence). This chain's CDR3 is CASSLVAGVLNQPQHF. The CDR3 DNA reads TGTGCCAGCAGCTTGGTGGCAGGGGTTCTCAATCAGCCCCAGCATTTT.

The rearrangement links TRBV27 to TRBJ2-2; 9 bases map to TRBD1. V was pared by 1 base and J by 1 base, with 7 bases of the junction left unmatched. The CDR3 is 18 residues long. Germline lookup yields CDR1 MNHEY and CDR2 SMNVEV (reference sequence). The chain's CDR3 is CASSLYSGTGRNTGELFF. For the CDR3, the DNA is TGTGCCAGCAGTTTATACTCCGGGACAGGGAGGAACACCGGGGAGCTGTTTTTT.

The CDR3 protein is CASSLSGAESQYF. CDR3 DNA: TGTGCCAGCAGCTTGTCTGGGGCAGAATCGCAGTACTTC. The V call is TRBV5-6, the J call TRBJ2-7; a possible D gene is TRBD1 (5 bases). Germline values: CDR1 SGHDT, CDR2 YYEEEE. V dropped 1 base and J dropped 9 bases, with 14 bases sitting between them. The CDR3 runs 13 residues.

The V and J genes are TRBV5-1 and TRBJ1-1; D not resolved. Between the trimmed V and J ends, which lost 2 bases and 4 bases, there was a span of 15 bases. Germline V gives CDR1 SGHRS, CDR2 YFSETQ. CDR3 length equals 15 residues. The CDR3 reads CASSFMGAVGTEAFF. CDR3 nucleotides: TGCGCCAGCAGCTTTATGGGAGCAGTGGGCACTGAAGCTTTCTTT.

V and J are TRBV19 and TRBJ1-2; no definite D call. Germline CDR1 LNHDA, CDR2 SQIVND (reference sequence). Trimming took off 5 bases at V and 4 bases at J, with 14 bases between the two ends. The CDR3 is made up of 14 amino acids. The CDR3 here is CASSSETESYGYTF. For the CDR3, the DNA is TGTGCCAGTAGTTCCGAGACGGAGAGCTATGGCTACACCTTC.

This sequence joins TRBV12-3 or TRBV12-4 and TRBJ2-1; D possibly corresponds to TRBD2 (5 bases). The CDR3 covers 13 residues. The V and J ends lost 6 bases and 1 base respectively, with 7 bases between them. CDR3 amino acids: CASSGDSYNEQFF. DNA for the CDR3: TGTGCCAGCAGCGGGGATTCCTACAATGAGCAGTTCTTC.

The chain is built from TRBV27 and TRBJ1-2, with D possibly TRBD1 on 5 matching bases. V lost 5 bases, J lost 4 bases, and 11 bases lay in between. CDR1 and CDR2 (germline): MNHEY, SMNVEV (reference sequence). This CDR3 region has 13 residues. In DNA form, the CDR3 reads TGTGCCAGCAGTCGCAGGGAGGGCTATGGCTACACCTTC. Protein sequence: CASSRREGYGYTF.

The V call is TRBV2, the J call TRBJ2-1, with 12 bases matching TRBD2. With V trimmed by 6 bases and J by 4 bases, 4 bases remained unmatched. From germline, CDR1 is SNHLY and CDR2 FYNNEI. The CDR3 extends over 15 amino acids. As DNA, the CDR3 is TGTGCCAGCAGCCTAACTAGCGGGGGGTACAATGAGCAGTTCTTC. Its translation: CASSLTSGGYNEQFF.

This chain connects TRBV7-2 to TRBJ2-7; 9 bases align to TRBD2. The CDR3 covers 17 residues. Looked up from germline, CDR1 is SGHTA and CDR2 is FQGNSA. J lost 2 bases, V lost 2 bases, and 10 bases had no gene match. The CDR3 is CASSLRVASGMAYEQYF. DNA for the CDR3: TGTGCCAGCAGCTTACGCGTTGCTAGCGGGATGGCCTACGAGCAGTACTTC.

V usage is TRBV19 and J usage is TRBJ1-4; a weak D match, TRBD1 (6 bases). Germline loops: CDR1 LNHDA, CDR2 SQIVND (reference sequence). V shed 5 bases and J shed 3 bases, with 19 bases lying between them. This CDR3 has 17 residues. CDR3 sequence (DNA): TGTGCCAGTAGTCCTGGACAGTACCGGCGCGCTAATGAAAAACTGTTTTTT. Translated, it gives CASSPGQYRRANEKLFF.

The chain is built from TRBV24-1 and TRBJ2-1, with TRBD2 as a possible D gene (6 bases). Germline CDR1 KGHDR, CDR2 SFDVKD. V was pared by 4 bases and J by 6 bases, with 12 bases between. The CDR3 spans 14 residues. CDR3 amino acids: CATSEGGRGNEQFF. The CDR3 bases are TGTGCCACCAGTGAGGGAGGACGGGGCAATGAGCAGTTCTTC.

The rearrangement uses TRBV5-1 and TRBJ2-1; TRBD2 aligns across 8 bases. The CDR3 has 14 amino acids. Germline trimming cut 4 bases from V and 6 bases from J; bases unmatched to any gene: 6. CDR1 SGHRS and CDR2 YFSETQ come from the germline V gene. The CDR3 nucleotides are TGCGCCAGCAGCGGGGTAGCGGGAAGCAATGAGCAGTTCTTC. Its protein is CASSGVAGSNEQFF.

The chain combines TRBV2 with TRBJ1-6, with no clear D. Germline CDR1 SNHLY, CDR2 FYNNEI. The germline V and J ends were trimmed by 5 bases and 10 bases, with 9 bases remaining between them. The CDR3 sequence is 12 residues long. DNA for the CDR3: TGTGCCAGCAGTACAGTGAGCTCACCCCTCCACTTT. It encodes CASSTVSSPLHF.

The chain is built from TRBV18 and TRBJ1-3; possible D gene TRBD1, 5 bases. The CDR3 is 16 residues long. V was shortened by 3 bases and J by 8 bases, with 20 bases between the two germline ends. The germline V gene has CDR1 KGHSH and CDR2 LQKENI. The CDR3 DNA is TGTGCCAGCTCACCTCCCCCGGGCCGCAGGGCGGACACCATATATTTT. It is translated as CASSPPPGRRADTIYF.

V gene TRBV2 combines with J gene TRBJ1-2; 7 nucleotides line up with TRBD1. CDR3 length: 13 residues. Germline values: CDR1 SNHLY, CDR2 FYNNEI. V lost 5 bases to trimming and J lost 6 bases; unmatched junction nucleotides: 6. The CDR3 protein is CASSRQGNHGYTF. The CDR3 nucleotides are TGTGCCAGCAGTAGACAGGGTAATCATGGCTACACCTTC.

This clone was observed a single time. The chain couples TRBV6-2 or TRBV6-3 to TRBJ1-2; D is uncertain. Trimming cost V 5 bases and J 2 bases, with 6 bases left between them. From germline, CDR1 is MNHEY and CDR2 SVGEGT. The CDR3 spans 12 residues. CDR3 in DNA: TGTGCCAGCAGTGGGCTAAACTATGGCTACACCTTC. Its protein product is CASSGLNYGYTF.

The CDR3 coding sequence is TGTGCCAGCAGTGAGTCCCAGGGATACACCGGGGAGCTGTTTTTT. It yields the protein CASSESQGYTGELFF. The chain recombines TRBV6-1 with TRBJ2-2, with a tentative D call TRBD1 (5 bases). V was trimmed by 3 bases and J by 3 bases, leaving 11 bases between them. The germline V gene has CDR1 MNHNS and CDR2 SASEGT. This CDR3 contains 15 residues.

The chain joins TRBV4-2 to TRBJ2-3, with 7 bases matching TRBD2. Germline CDR1 is LGHNA and CDR2 is YNFKEQ. With V trimmed by 4 bases and J by 2 bases, 3 bases remained unmatched. CDR3 length: 14 residues. The CDR3 DNA sequence: TGTGCCAGCAGCCGACTAGCTTCCACAGATACGCAGTATTTT. The encoded protein is CASSRLASTDTQYF.

This chain uses TRBV5-5 with TRBJ2-6, with D perhaps matching TRBD1 (8 bases). There are 20 residues in the CDR3. Germline lookup yields CDR1 SGHKS and CDR2 YYEKEE (reference sequence). V lost 3 bases, J lost 2 bases, and 24 bases lay in between. The DNA for the CDR3 is TGTGCCAGCAGCTCGCGGGCCGGGACAGGACTAGTCACTGGGGCCAACGTCCTGACTTTC. This codes for CASSSRAGTGLVTGANVLTF. The complete variable domain, with remaining parts taken from reference TRBV5-5 and TRBJ2-6, reads DAGVTQSPTHLIKTRGQQVTLRCSPISGHKSVSWYQQVLGQGPQFIFQYYEKEERGRGNFPDRFSARQFPNYSSELNVNALLLGDSALYLCASSSRAGTGLVTGANVLTFGAGSRLTVL.

This chain joins TRBV18 and TRBJ2-7; TRBD1 agrees at 12 bases. The CDR3 spans 17 residues. J lost 5 bases, V lost 3 bases, and 11 bases had no gene match. Germline V gene sequence: CDR1 KGHSH, CDR2 LQKENI. CDR3 residues: CASSPGTGGGGNHEQYF. CDR3 coding DNA: TGTGCCAGCTCACCCGGGACAGGGGGCGGCGGGAACCACGAGCAGTACTTC.

V and J are TRBV5-1 and TRBJ1-5; tentative D call: TRBD1 (6 bases). V lost 4 bases to trimming and J lost 4 bases, with 12 bases between them. Germline CDR1 reads SGHRS; CDR2 reads YFSETQ. This CDR3 comprises 14 residues. The CDR3 reads CASSPQDRNQPQHF. The CDR3 DNA reads as TGCGCCAGCAGCCCCCAGGACAGAAATCAGCCCCAGCATTTT.

The rearrangement joins TRBV18 to TRBJ2-3; maybe TRBD2 (5 bases). V was shortened by 1 base and J by 0 bases, with 11 bases between the two germline ends. The CDR3 runs to 16 residues. From germline, CDR1 is KGHSH and CDR2 LQKENI. CDR3 residues: CASSPLDSSSTDTQYF. CDR3 DNA: TGTGCCAGCTCACCACTGGACTCCTCCAGCACAGATACGCAGTATTTT.

Concerning this clone itself: Other DNA sequences of this sample code for an identical CDR3. The rearrangement joins TRBV5-1 to TRBJ1-2, with 8 bases matching TRBD1. The junction had 0 bases not matched to a gene; V was cut back by 0 bases and J by 5 bases. Germline CDR1 SGHRS, CDR2 YFSETQ. The CDR3 runs 13 residues. The CDR3 loop is CASSLGTGYGYTF. The CDR3 DNA follows: TGCGCCAGCAGCTTGGGGACAGGGTATGGCTACACCTTC.

V gene TRBV10-3 combines with J gene TRBJ2-7; 8 bases are shared with TRBD1. J was trimmed by 5 bases and V by 5 bases; bases with no gene match: 8. The germline CDR1 and CDR2 sequences are ENHRY and SYGVKD. The CDR3 has 14 amino acids. CDR3 region: CAISPGTGNDEQYF. The CDR3 DNA is TGTGCCATCAGTCCCGGGACAGGTAACGACGAGCAGTACTTC.

The chain has TRBV19 and TRBJ2-7; perhaps TRBD1 as D (6 bases). CDR3 size: 14 residues. Deletions cut 4 bases from V and 0 bases from J, with 10 bases between. From germline, CDR1 is LNHDA and CDR2 SQIVND (reference sequence). The CDR3 protein is CASSRQASSYEQYF. In nucleotides, the CDR3 is TGTGCCAGTAGTAGACAGGCTAGCTCCTACGAGCAGTACTTC.